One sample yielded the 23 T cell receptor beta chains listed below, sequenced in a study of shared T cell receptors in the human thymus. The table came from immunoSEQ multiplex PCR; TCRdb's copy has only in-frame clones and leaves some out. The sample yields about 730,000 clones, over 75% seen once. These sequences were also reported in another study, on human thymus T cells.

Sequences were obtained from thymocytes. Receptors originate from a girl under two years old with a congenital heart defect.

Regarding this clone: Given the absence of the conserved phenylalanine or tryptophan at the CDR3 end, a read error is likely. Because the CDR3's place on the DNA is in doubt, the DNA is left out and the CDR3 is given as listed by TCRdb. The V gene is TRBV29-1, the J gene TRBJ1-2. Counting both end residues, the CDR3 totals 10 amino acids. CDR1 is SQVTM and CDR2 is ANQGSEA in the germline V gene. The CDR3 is CSVHPRELHL.

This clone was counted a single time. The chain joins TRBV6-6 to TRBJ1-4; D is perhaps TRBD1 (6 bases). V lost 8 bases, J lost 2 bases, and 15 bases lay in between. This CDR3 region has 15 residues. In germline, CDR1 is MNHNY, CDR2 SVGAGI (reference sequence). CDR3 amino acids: CASSSTGSTNEKLFF. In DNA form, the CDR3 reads TGTGCCAGCTCATCTACAGGGTCTACTAATGAAAAACTGTTTTTT.

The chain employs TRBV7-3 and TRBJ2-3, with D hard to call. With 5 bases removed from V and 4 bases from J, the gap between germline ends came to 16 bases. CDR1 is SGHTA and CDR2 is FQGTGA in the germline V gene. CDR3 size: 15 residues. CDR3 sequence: CASSPHSGAADTQYF. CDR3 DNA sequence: TGTGCCAGCAGCCCCCATAGTGGTGCGGCAGATACGCAGTATTTT. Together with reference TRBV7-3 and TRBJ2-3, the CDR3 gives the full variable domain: GAGVSQTPSNKVTEKGKYVELRCDPISGHTALYWYRQSLGQGPEFLIYFQGTGAADDSGLPNDRFFAVRPEGSVSTLKIQRTERGDSAVYLCASSPHSGAADTQYFGPGTRLTVL.

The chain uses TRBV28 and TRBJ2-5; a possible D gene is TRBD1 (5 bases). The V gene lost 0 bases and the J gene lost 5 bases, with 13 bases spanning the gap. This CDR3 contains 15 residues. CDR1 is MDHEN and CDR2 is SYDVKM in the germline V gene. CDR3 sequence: CASSLCAGSLETQYF. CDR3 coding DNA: TGTGCCAGCAGTTTATGCGCAGGGTCCTTGGAGACCCAGTACTTC.

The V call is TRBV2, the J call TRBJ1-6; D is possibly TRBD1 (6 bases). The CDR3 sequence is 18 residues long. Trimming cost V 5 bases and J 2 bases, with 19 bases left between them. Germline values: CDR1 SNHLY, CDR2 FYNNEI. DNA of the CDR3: TGTGCCAGCAGTCAAACCCCCGCAGGGACAACCTATAATTCACCCCTCCACTTT. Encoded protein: CASSQTPAGTTYNSPLHF. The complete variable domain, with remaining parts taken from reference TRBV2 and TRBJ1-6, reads EPEVTQTPSHQVTQMGQEVILRCVPISNHLYFYWYRQILGQKVEFLVSFYNNEISEKSEIFDDQFSVERPDGSNFTLKIRSTKLEDSAMYFCASSQTPAGTTYNSPLHFGNGTRLTVT.

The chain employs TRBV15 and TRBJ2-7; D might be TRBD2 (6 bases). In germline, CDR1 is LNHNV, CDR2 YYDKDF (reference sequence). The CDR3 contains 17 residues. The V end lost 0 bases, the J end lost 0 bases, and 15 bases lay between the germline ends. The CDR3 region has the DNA TGTGCCACCAGCAGAGAGTCTAGCGCTGGCGTCTCCTACGAGCAGTACTTC. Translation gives CATSRESSAGVSYEQYF.

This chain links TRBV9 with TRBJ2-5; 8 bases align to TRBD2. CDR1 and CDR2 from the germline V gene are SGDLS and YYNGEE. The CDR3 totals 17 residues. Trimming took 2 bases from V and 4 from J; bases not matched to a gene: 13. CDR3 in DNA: TGTGCCAGCAGCGTGGGCCCCGAGTTGAGCGGGGGAGAGACCCAGTACTTC. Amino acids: CASSVGPELSGGETQYF.

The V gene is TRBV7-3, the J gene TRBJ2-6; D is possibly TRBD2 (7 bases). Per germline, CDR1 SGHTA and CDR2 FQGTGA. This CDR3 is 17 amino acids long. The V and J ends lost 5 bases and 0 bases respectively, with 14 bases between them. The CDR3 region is CASSPIGGRSGANVLTF. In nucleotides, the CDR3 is TGTGCCAGCAGCCCGATCGGGGGGCGCTCTGGGGCCAACGTCCTGACTTTC. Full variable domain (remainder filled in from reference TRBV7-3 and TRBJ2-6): GAGVSQTPSNKVTEKGKYVELRCDPISGHTALYWYRQSLGQGPEFLIYFQGTGAADDSGLPNDRFFAVRPEGSVSTLKIQRTERGDSAVYLCASSPIGGRSGANVLTFGAGSRLTVL.

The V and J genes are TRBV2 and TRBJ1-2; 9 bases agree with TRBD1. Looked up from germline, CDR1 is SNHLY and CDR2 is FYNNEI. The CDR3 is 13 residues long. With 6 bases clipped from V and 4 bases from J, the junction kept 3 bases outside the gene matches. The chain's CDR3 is CASSGQGTYGYTF. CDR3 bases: TGTGCCAGCAGCGGACAGGGGACCTATGGCTACACCTTC.

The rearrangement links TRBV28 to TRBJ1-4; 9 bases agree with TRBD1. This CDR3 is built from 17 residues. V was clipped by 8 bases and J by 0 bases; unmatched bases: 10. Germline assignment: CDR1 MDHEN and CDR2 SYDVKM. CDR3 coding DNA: TGTGCCAGCTCGTATGGGACAGGGACTGCAACTAATGAAAAACTGTTTTTT. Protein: CASSYGTGTATNEKLFF.

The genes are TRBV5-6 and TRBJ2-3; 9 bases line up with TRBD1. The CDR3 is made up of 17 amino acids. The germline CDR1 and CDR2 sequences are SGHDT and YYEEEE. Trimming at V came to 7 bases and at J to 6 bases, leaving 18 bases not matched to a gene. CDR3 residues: CASFSSNPGQGLDTQYF. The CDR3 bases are TGTGCCAGCTTCTCAAGTAACCCGGGACAGGGTTTGGATACGCAGTATTTT.

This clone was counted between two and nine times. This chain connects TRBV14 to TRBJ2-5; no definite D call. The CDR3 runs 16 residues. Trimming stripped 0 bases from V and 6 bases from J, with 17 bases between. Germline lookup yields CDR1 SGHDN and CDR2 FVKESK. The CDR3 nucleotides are TGTGCCAGCAGCCAAGATCGAAGACAAAACGAGAAGACCCAGTACTTC. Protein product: CASSQDRRQNEKTQYF.

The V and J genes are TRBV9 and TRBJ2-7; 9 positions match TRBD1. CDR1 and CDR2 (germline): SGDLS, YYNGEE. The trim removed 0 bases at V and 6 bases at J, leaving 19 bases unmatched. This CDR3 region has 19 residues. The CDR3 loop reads CASSVAPHPRGQGLGEQYF. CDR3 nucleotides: TGTGCCAGCAGCGTAGCCCCTCATCCTCGGGGACAGGGTTTGGGCGAGCAGTACTTC. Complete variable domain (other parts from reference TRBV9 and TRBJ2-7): DSGVTQTPKHLITATGQRVTLRCSPRSGDLSVYWYQQSLDQGLQFLIQYYNGEERAKGNILERFSAQQFPDLHSELNLSSLELGDSALYFCASSVAPHPRGQGLGEQYFGPGTRLTVT.

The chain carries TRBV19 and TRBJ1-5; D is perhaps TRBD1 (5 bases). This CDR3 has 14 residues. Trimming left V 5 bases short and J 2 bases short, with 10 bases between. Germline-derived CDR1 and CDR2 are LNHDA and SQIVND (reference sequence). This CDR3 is CASSPGKGNQPQHF. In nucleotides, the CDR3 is TGTGCCAGTAGTCCAGGGAAGGGCAATCAGCCCCAGCATTTT.

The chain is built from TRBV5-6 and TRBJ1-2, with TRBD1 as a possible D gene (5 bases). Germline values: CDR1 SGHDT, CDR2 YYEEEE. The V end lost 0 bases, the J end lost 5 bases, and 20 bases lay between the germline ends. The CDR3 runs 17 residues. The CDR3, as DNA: TGTGCCAGCAGCTTGGTTCAAGGGGCCGCGAAGGAATATGGCTACACCTTC. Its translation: CASSLVQGAAKEYGYTF.

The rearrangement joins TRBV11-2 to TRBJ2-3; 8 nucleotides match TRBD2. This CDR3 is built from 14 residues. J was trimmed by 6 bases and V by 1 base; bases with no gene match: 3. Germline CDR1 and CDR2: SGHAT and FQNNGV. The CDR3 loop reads CASSLVAGRDTQYF. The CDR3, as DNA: TGTGCCAGCAGCTTAGTAGCGGGGAGGGATACGCAGTATTTT.

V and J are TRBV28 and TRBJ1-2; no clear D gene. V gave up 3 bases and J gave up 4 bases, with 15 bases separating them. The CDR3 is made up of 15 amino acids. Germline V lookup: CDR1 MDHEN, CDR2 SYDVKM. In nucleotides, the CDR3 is TGTGCCAGCAGTTTTAAAAGAAAAGGGAGCTATGGCTACACCTTC. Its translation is CASSFKRKGSYGYTF.

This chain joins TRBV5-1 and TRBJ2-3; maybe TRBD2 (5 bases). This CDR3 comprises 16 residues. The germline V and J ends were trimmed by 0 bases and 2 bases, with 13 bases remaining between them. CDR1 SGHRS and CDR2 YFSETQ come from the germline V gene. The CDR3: CASSLGEHRPTDTQYF. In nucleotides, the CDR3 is TGCGCCAGCAGCTTGGGGGAGCACCGCCCCACAGATACGCAGTATTTT.

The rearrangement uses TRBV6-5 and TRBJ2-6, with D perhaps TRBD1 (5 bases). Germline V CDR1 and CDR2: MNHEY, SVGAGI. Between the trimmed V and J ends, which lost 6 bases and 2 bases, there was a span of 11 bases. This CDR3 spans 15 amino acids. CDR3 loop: CASRPRATGANVLTF. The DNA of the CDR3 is TGTGCCAGCAGACCCAGGGCCACTGGGGCCAACGTCCTGACTTTC.

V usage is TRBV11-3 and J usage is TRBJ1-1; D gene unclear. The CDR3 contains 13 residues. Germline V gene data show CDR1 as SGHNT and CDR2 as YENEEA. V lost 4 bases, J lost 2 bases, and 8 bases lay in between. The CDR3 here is CASSSLYNTEAFF. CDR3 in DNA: TGTGCCAGCAGCTCCCTATATAACACTGAAGCTTTCTTT.

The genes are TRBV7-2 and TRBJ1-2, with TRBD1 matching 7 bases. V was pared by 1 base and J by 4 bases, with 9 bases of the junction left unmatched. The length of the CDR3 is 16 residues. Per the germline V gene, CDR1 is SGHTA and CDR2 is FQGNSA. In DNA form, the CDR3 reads TGTGCCAGCAGCTTAGGGGCCCAGGGACAGTTCTATGGCTACACCTTC. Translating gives CASSLGAQGQFYGYTF.

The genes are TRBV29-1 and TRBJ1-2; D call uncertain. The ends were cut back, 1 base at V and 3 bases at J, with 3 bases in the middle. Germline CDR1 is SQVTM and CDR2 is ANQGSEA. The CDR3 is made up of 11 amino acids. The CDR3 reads CSVEAYYGYTF. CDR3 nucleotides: TGCAGCGTTGAAGCGTACTATGGCTACACCTTC.

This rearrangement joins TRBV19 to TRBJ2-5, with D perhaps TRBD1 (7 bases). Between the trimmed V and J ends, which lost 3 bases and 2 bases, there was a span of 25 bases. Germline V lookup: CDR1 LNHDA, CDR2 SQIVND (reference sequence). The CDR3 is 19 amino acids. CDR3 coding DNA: TGTGCCAGTAGTATTGTTTTCGGCAGGGGGGCATTGGATCAAGAGACCCAGTACTTC. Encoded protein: CASSIVFGRGALDQETQYF.